Presented here are 28 T cell receptor beta chains from one specimen sequenced in a study of T cells in Graves' hyperthyroidism and ophthalmopathy. Researchers took RNA transcripts and amplified the TCR beta CDR3 regions from them. HTBI primers were employed in a first-round RT-PCR of the TCR CDR3. TCRdb re-called the multiplex PCR reads through MiXCR, storing one row per CDR3 protein. This sample has a few hundred thousand distinct CDR3 sequences, with roughly 50% found just once. The specimen sequenced was peripheral blood or thyroid tissue (not recorded which). The receptors here all came from a woman under 30 with Graves' hyperthyroidism.

The genes are TRBV19 and TRBJ1-1; a possible D gene is TRBD1 (6 bases). The CDR3 runs 15 residues. V gave up 1 base and J gave up 5 bases, with 14 bases separating them. CDR1 and CDR2 from the germline V gene are LNHDA and SQIVND (reference sequence). CDR3 amino acids: CASSIGWRGRTEAFF. The CDR3 region has the DNA TGTGCCAGTAGTATAGGGTGGAGGGGGAGAACTGAAGCTTTCTTT.

The V and J genes are TRBV11-2 and TRBJ1-6, with 7 positions matching TRBD1. Germline-derived CDR1 and CDR2 are SGHAT and FQNNGV. CDR3 size: 15 residues. J was trimmed by 7 bases and V by 6 bases; bases with no gene match: 9. The CDR3 sequence: CASSSRGWVNSPLHF. The CDR3 nucleotides are TGTGCCAGCAGTTCCAGGGGGTGGGTCAATTCACCCCTCCACTTT.

This clonotype was counted only a few times. This sequence joins TRBV20-1 and TRBJ1-1; 7 bases fit TRBD1. Germline CDR1 and CDR2: DFQATT and SNEGSKA (reference sequence). This CDR3 is 15 amino acids long. V shed 5 bases and J 3 bases; nucleotides not matched to a gene: 12. The chain's CDR3 is CSAPSTGRGDTEAFF. Written as DNA, the CDR3 is TGCAGTGCTCCGTCGACAGGGCGGGGGGACACTGAAGCTTTCTTT.

The chain recombines TRBV12-3 or TRBV12-4 with TRBJ1-2; D gene unclear. The CDR3 length is 15 residues. The germline V and J ends were trimmed by 7 bases and 4 bases, with 19 bases remaining between them. The CDR3 protein is CASTITVPQFYGYTF. CDR3 nucleotide sequence: TGTGCCAGCACCATTACGGTCCCACAGTTCTATGGCTACACCTTC.

At least ten counts were recorded for this clonotype. V gene TRBV15 combines with J gene TRBJ2-7; 11 bases are shared with TRBD1. The CDR3 totals 15 residues. Germline CDR1 LNHNV, CDR2 YYDKDF (reference sequence). V shed 7 bases, J shed 2 bases, and the junction held 7 bases outside the gene matches. CDR3 bases: TGTGCCACCAAGTCGGGACAGGGGGATACCTACGAGCAGTACTTC. Its protein is CATKSGQGDTYEQYF.

The genes are TRBV7-9 and TRBJ2-5; the D call may be TRBD1 or TRBD2 (5 bases each). CDR3 size: 14 residues. V gave up 4 bases and J gave up 13 bases, with 22 bases separating them. CDR1 SEHNR and CDR2 FQNEAQ come from the germline V gene (reference sequence). The chain's CDR3 is CASSWDQIKDSPYF. The CDR3 bases are TGTGCCAGCAGCTGGGACCAAATAAAAGACAGTCCGTACTTC.

CDR3 region: CSARGPANTEAFF. The CDR3 bases are TGCAGTGCTAGAGGCCCGGCTAACACTGAAGCTTTCTTT. The chain is built from TRBV20-1 and TRBJ1-1; D unclear. V was clipped by 1 base and J by 2 bases, with 8 bases between them. CDR1 is DFQATT, CDR2 SNEGSKA, per germline (reference sequence). The CDR3 has 13 residues.

The chain couples TRBV25-1 to TRBJ2-7; 9 bases align to TRBD1. Germline V gives CDR1 MGHDK, CDR2 SYGVNS. Unmatched junction bases numbered 7, after V lost 8 bases and J lost 2 bases. This CDR3 spans 14 amino acids. CDR3 sequence: CASSPWDRAYEQYF. CDR3 bases: TGTGCCAGCTCACCGTGGGACAGGGCCTACGAGCAGTACTTC.

This clonotype was recorded many times. The chain employs TRBV9 and TRBJ1-2, with D uncertain. The V and J ends lost 4 bases and 6 bases respectively, with 10 bases between them. The CDR3 loop spans 12 amino acids. Germline V lookup: CDR1 SGDLS, CDR2 YYNGEE. DNA of the CDR3: TGTGCCAGCAGCTCCCCCCCGGATGGCTACACCTTC. Protein product: CASSSPPDGYTF. The whole variable domain, filled in from reference TRBV9 and TRBJ1-2, reads DSGVTQTPKHLITATGQRVTLRCSPRSGDLSVYWYQQSLDQGLQFLIQYYNGEERAKGNILERFSAQQFPDLHSELNLSSLELGDSALYFCASSSPPDGYTFGSGTRLTVV.

The chain recombines TRBV25-1 with TRBJ1-6; TRBD1 might be the D (6 bases). Germline V gene lookup returns CDR1 MGHDK and CDR2 SYGVNS. CDR3 length: 17 amino acids. Trimming cost V 7 bases and J 6 bases, with 22 bases left between them. This chain's CDR3 is CASKSTVDKGVNSPLHF. The CDR3, as DNA: TGTGCCAGCAAGAGTACTGTCGACAAGGGGGTTAATTCACCCCTCCACTTT. The whole variable domain, filled in from reference TRBV25-1 and TRBJ1-6, reads EADIYQTPRYLVIGTGKKITLECSQTMGHDKMYWYQQDPGMELHLIHYSYGVNSTEKGDLSSESTVSRIRTEHFPLTLESARPSHTSQYLCASKSTVDKGVNSPLHFGNGTRLTVT.

The CDR3 spells CASSEFGVFGYGYTF. The CDR3 nucleotides are TGTGCCAGCAGTGAATTTGGGGTCTTCGGTTATGGCTACACCTTC. This sequence joins TRBV25-1 and TRBJ1-2; no reliable D call. With 1 base removed from V and 5 bases from J, the gap between germline ends came to 14 bases. The CDR3 is 15 amino acids. Germline V gene lookup returns CDR1 MGHDK and CDR2 SYGVNS.

This clonotype occurred a few times. The V gene is TRBV7-2, the J gene TRBJ2-7; D gene unclear. Trimming shortened V by 7 bases and J by 4 bases, and 14 bases separated the two germline ends. Germline V gene sequence: CDR1 SGHTA, CDR2 FQGNSA. The CDR3 consists of 13 residues. CDR3 nucleotide sequence: TGTGCCAGCACCTCTAACCCTGAATACGAGCAGTACTTC. This sequence encodes CASTSNPEYEQYF.

CDR3: CAIRETGIREDTEAFF. CDR3 nucleotide sequence: TGTGCCATCAGGGAAACAGGGATTAGAGAGGACACTGAAGCTTTCTTT. V is TRBV10-3 and J is TRBJ1-1; perhaps TRBD1 as D (6 bases). Germline V gives CDR1 ENHRY, CDR2 SYGVKD. There are 16 residues in the CDR3. V lost 6 bases and J 3 bases, leaving 20 bases between the germline ends.

This clonotype was counted at least ten times. The chain combines TRBV7-6 with TRBJ1-3; tentative D call: TRBD1 (5 bases). Looked up from germline, CDR1 is SGHVS and CDR2 is FNYEAQ. There are 15 residues in the CDR3. The germline V and J ends were trimmed by 2 bases and 1 base, with 9 bases remaining between them. CDR3 nucleotide sequence: TGTGCCAGCAGCTTATTCGGGGGGTCTGGAAACACCATATATTTT. It specifies CASSLFGGSGNTIYF.

V usage is TRBV9 and J usage is TRBJ1-1; 7 positions agree with TRBD1. Germline loops: CDR1 SGDLS, CDR2 YYNGEE. V shed 0 bases and J 2 bases; nucleotides not matched to a gene: 4. The CDR3 consists of 15 residues. The CDR3 region is CASSVGQGFNTEAFF. CDR3 coding DNA: TGTGCCAGCAGCGTAGGACAGGGATTTAACACTGAAGCTTTCTTT.

This chain connects TRBV12-3 or TRBV12-4 to TRBJ1-1; D unclear. Trimming cost V 8 bases and J 5 bases, with 15 bases left between them. CDR3 length equals 13 residues. This chain's CDR3 is CASGRRRRTEAFF. For the CDR3, the DNA is TGTGCCAGCGGCCGACGTAGAAGGACTGAAGCTTTCTTT.

The CDR3 DNA reads TGTGCCAGCAGTGTGGGAGCGGGATCATCCGGGGAGCTGTTTTTT. Translating gives CASSVGAGSSGELFF. This chain uses TRBV2 with TRBJ2-2; 7 bases agree with TRBD2. Germline loops: CDR1 SNHLY, CDR2 FYNNEI. The J segment lost 6 bases and the V segment lost 4 bases, leaving 8 bases of the junction unmatched. The CDR3 spans 15 residues.

This chain uses TRBV19 with TRBJ1-6, with D tentatively TRBD1 (6 bases). CDR1 LNHDA and CDR2 SQIVND come from the germline V gene (reference sequence). CDR3 length: 16 residues. V was cut by 6 bases and J by 7 bases, with 19 bases left in between. CDR3 region: CASSPGQNGINSPLHF. Here the CDR3 DNA reads TGTGCCAGTAGCCCCGGACAGAACGGTATCAATTCACCCCTCCACTTT. The variable domain in full, completed from reference TRBV19 and TRBJ1-6, reads DGGITQSPKYLFRKEGQNVTLSCEQNLNHDAMYWYRQDPGQGLRLIYYSQIVNDFQKGDIAEGYSVSREKKESFPLTVTSAQKNPTAFYLCASSPGQNGINSPLHFGNGTRLTVT.

A word on this clonotype: This may be a read error, as it is one base from a much larger clone. The chain has TRBV29-1 and TRBJ1-2; weak D call: TRBD1 (5 bases). Trimming shortened V by 6 bases and J by 3 bases, and 11 bases separated the two germline ends. From germline, CDR1 is SQVTM and CDR2 ANQGSEA. This CDR3 spans 12 amino acids. Here the CDR3 reads CSVRGVYYGYTF. The CDR3 DNA reads TGCAGCGTGAGGGGCGTATACTATGGCTACACCTTC.

The rearrangement uses TRBV19 and TRBJ2-7, with 10 positions matching TRBD2. The V gene end was trimmed by 11 bases and the J gene end by 3 bases; junction bases not matched to a gene: 4. The CDR3 consists of 12 residues. CDR1 is LNHDA and CDR2 is SQIVND in the germline V gene (reference sequence). Written as DNA, the CDR3 is TGTGCCTTATGGACTAGCGGCTACGAGCAGTACTTC. Translated, it gives CALWTSGYEQYF.

This clonotype was detected ten times or more. This chain connects TRBV29-1 to TRBJ1-2; D perhaps matches TRBD1 (5 bases). Germline loops: CDR1 SQVTM, CDR2 ANQGSEA. Trimming removed 4 bases at V and 4 bases at J, with 13 bases between. This CDR3 region has 13 residues. CDR3 bases: TGCAGCGTTGCTGTGAGCGGGGCCTATGGCTACACCTTC. Translation gives CSVAVSGAYGYTF.

This chain's CDR3 is CASSIGTGEETQYF. Written as DNA, the CDR3 is TGCGCCAGCAGCATCGGGACAGGCGAAGAGACCCAGTACTTC. The V and J genes are TRBV5-1 and TRBJ2-5, with TRBD1 matching 8 bases. J lost 3 bases, V lost 4 bases, and 5 bases had no gene match. The CDR3 runs to 14 residues. CDR1 SGHRS and CDR2 YFSETQ come from the germline V gene.

In this sample, this clonotype turned up a few times. This chain joins TRBV9 and TRBJ1-6; D remains ambiguous. The germline CDR1 and CDR2 sequences are SGDLS and YYNGEE. The CDR3 is 16 amino acids. The germline V and J ends were trimmed by 2 bases and 0 bases, with 9 bases remaining between them. CDR3 sequence: CASSVDWSSYNSPLHF. CDR3 DNA: TGTGCCAGCAGCGTCGACTGGAGCTCCTATAATTCACCCCTCCACTTT.

This clonotype has ten or more counts. The chain carries TRBV24-1 and TRBJ1-5; tentative D call: TRBD1 (5 bases). CDR3 size: 15 residues. Germline V gene lookup returns CDR1 KGHDR and CDR2 SFDVKD. The ends were cut back, 6 bases at V and 0 bases at J, with 11 bases in the middle. CDR3 sequence: CATSPGRASNQPQHF. In DNA, the CDR3 is TGTGCCACCAGTCCGGGACGGGCTAGCAATCAGCCCCAGCATTTT.

The chain recombines TRBV5-1 with TRBJ2-7; tentatively, D is TRBD1 (6 bases). V lost 2 bases, J lost 6 bases, and 15 bases lay in between. The CDR3 sequence is 14 residues long. Per germline, CDR1 SGHRS and CDR2 YFSETQ. In DNA, the CDR3 is TGCGCCAGCAGCTTATTAAGGGGGTCAGGCGAGCAGTACTTC. Translating it yields CASSLLRGSGEQYF.

This clonotype was observed many times. The chain carries TRBV24-1 and TRBJ1-6; no firm D call. Germline V CDR1 and CDR2: KGHDR, SFDVKD. The germline V and J ends were trimmed by 4 bases and 10 bases, with 10 bases remaining between them. The CDR3 length is 13 residues. The CDR3 loop is CATSEGNWSPLHF. CDR3 DNA sequence: TGTGCCACCAGTGAAGGGAACTGGTCACCCCTCCACTTT.

J is TRBJ1-5 and V is TRBV5-4; no firm D call. The CDR3 length is 16 residues. V lost 6 bases and J 7 bases, leaving 23 bases between the germline ends. The germline V gene encodes CDR1 SGHNT and CDR2 YYREEE (reference sequence). The CDR3 nucleotides read TGTGCCAGCATGAGGGTCCGACTAGGGCTGATGCAGCCCCAGCATTTT. Its translation: CASMRVRLGLMQPQHF. Supplemented by reference TRBV5-4 and TRBJ1-5, the full variable domain reads ETGVTQSPTHLIKTRGQQVTLRCSSQSGHNTVSWYQQALGQGPQFIFQYYREEENGRGNFPPRFSGLQFPNYSSELNVNALELDDSALYLCASMRVRLGLMQPQHFGDGTRLSIL.

This clonotype has ten or more counts. The chain links TRBV29-1 to TRBJ2-7; perhaps TRBD1 as D (5 bases). Trimming removed 1 base at V and 6 bases at J, with 10 bases between. This CDR3 has 12 residues. Germline V gives CDR1 SQVTM, CDR2 ANQGSEA. The CDR3 DNA sequence: TGCAGCGTTGAAGTCAGGGCCGCCGAGCAGTACTTC. Translation: CSVEVRAAEQYF.